What follows describes a single T cell receptor beta chain. These data originate in a study of molecular identifiers for immune sequencing clone quantification. Libraries from naive CD8 cells were generated from about 20,000 to 1,000,000 sorted cells (with 10%, 30% or 50% RNA). TCRdb re-derived calls from the PCR reads in MiXCR, one entry per CDR3 protein. Of approximately 550,000 distinct CDR3 sequences listed, about a fifth are singletons. Germline lookup yields CDR1 GTSNPN and CDR2 SVGIG (reference sequence). This CDR3 is 15 amino acids long. V dropped 0 bases and J dropped 0; count of bases not matched to a gene: 2.

This chain uses TRBV30 with TRBJ2-1; 7 bases line up with TRBD2. Specimen: naive CD8+ T cells from blood, with Jurkat cell RNA spiked in. Subset indicated: FACS-sorted CD8+CD4-CCR7+CD45RA+ naive T cells. The receptor comes from a human donor in good health. Some libraries in this study had Jurkat cell RNA spiked in. The CDR3 nucleotides read TGTGCCTGGAGTGTGCTAGCGGTCTCCTACAATGAGCAGTTCTTC. Its translation: CAWSVLAVSYNEQFF. The whole variable domain, remainder taken from reference TRBV30 and TRBJ2-1, is SQTIHQWPATLVQPVGSPLSLECTVEGTSNPNLYWYRQAAGRGLQLLFYSVGIGQISSEVPQNLSASRPQDRQFILSSKKLLLSDSGFYLCAWSVLAVSYNEQFFGPGTRLTVL.